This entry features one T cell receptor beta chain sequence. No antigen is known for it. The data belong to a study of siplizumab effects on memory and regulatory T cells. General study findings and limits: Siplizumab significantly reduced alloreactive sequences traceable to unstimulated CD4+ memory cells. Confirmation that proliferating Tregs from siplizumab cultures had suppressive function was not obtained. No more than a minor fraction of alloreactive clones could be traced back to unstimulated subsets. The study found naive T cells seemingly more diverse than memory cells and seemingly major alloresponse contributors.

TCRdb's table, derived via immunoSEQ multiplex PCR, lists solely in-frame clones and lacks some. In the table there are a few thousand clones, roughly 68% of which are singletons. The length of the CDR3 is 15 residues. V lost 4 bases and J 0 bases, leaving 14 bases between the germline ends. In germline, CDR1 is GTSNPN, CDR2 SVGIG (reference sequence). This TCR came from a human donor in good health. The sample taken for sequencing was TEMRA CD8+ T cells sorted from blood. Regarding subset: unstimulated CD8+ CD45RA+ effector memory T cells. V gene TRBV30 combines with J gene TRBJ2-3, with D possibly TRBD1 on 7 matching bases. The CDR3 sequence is CAWIQQGRSTDTQYF. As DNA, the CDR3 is TGTGCCTGGATCCAACAGGGGAGGAGCACAGATACGCAGTATTTT.